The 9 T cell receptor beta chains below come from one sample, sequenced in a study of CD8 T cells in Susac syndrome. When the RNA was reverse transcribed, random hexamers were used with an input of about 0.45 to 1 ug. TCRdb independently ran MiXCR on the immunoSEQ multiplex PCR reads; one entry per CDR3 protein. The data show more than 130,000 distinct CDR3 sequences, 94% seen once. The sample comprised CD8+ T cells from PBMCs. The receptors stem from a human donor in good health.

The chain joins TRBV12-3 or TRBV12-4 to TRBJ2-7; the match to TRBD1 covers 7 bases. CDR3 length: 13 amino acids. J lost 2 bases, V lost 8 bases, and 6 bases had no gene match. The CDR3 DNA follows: TGTGCCAGCGAGGAGGACAGGACCTACGAGCAGTACTTC. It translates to CASEEDRTYEQYF.

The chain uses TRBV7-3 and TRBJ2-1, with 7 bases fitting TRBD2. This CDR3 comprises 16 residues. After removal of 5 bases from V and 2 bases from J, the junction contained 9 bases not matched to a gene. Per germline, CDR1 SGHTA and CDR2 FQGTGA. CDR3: CASSPEAGLAYNEQFF. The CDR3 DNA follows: TGTGCCAGCAGCCCCGAAGCGGGATTGGCCTACAATGAGCAGTTCTTC. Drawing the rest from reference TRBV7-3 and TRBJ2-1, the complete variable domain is GAGVSQTPSNKVTEKGKYVELRCDPISGHTALYWYRQSLGQGPEFLIYFQGTGAADDSGLPNDRFFAVRPEGSVSTLKIQRTERGDSAVYLCASSPEAGLAYNEQFFGPGTRLTVL.

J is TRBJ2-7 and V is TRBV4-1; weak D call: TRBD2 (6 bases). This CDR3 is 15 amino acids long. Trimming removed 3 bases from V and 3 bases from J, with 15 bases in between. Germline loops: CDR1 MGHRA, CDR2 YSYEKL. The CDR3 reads CASSQDNWGDYEQYF. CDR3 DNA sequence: TGCGCCAGCAGCCAGGATAATTGGGGGGACTACGAGCAGTACTTC.

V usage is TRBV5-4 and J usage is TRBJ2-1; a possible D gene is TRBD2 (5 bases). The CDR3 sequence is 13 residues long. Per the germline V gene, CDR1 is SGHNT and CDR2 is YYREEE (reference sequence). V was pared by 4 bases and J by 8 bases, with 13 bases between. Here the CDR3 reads CASSTGLADEQFF. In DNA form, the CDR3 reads TGTGCCAGCAGCACTGGACTCGCGGATGAGCAGTTCTTC.

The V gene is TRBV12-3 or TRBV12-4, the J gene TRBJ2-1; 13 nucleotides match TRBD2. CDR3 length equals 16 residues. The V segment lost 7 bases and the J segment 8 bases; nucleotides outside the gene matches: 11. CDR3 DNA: TGTGCCAGCACAGAGACCGGGACTAGCGGGACCCATGAGCAGTTCTTC. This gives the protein CASTETGTSGTHEQFF.

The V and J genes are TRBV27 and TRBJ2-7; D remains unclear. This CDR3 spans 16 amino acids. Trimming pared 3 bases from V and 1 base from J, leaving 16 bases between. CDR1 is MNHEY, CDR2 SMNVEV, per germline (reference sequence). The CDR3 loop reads CASSFTRDLPSYEQYF. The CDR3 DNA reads TGTGCCAGCAGTTTTACGCGAGATTTACCTTCCTACGAGCAGTACTTC.

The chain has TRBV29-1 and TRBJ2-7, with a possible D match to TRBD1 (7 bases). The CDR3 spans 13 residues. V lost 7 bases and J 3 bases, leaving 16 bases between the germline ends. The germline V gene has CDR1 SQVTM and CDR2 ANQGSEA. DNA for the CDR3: TGCAGCGCAGGAGGGGACAGAGACTACGAGCAGTACTTC. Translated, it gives CSAGGDRDYEQYF.

The CDR3 loop reads CASSPDLVIEQFF. The DNA of the CDR3 is TGTGCCAGCAGCCCGGACTTAGTTATTGAGCAGTTCTTC. The rearrangement uses TRBV9 and TRBJ2-1; perhaps TRBD2 as D (5 bases). The ends were cut back, 4 bases at V and 9 bases at J, with 14 bases in the middle. CDR1 SGDLS and CDR2 YYNGEE come from the germline V gene. The CDR3 consists of 13 residues.

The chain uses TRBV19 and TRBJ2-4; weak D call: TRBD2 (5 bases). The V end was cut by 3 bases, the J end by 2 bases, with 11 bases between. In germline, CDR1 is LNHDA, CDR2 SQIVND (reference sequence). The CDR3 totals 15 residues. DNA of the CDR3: TGTGCCAGTAGTATCGGGTGGAGGACCAAAAACATTCAGTACTTC. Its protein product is CASSIGWRTKNIQYF.